This is a list of T cell receptor beta chains from one sample in a study of glioma-infiltrating T cells. TCRdb re-derived calls from the multiplex PCR reads in MiXCR, one entry per CDR3 protein. The sample includes about 180,000 distinct CDR3 sequences, approximately 40% seen only once; the top ten take 4% to 6.5%. Sample: glioma tissue, nonneoplastic brain tissue, or PBMCs (not recorded which). These receptors all stem from a human donor with low-grade glioma or glioblastoma, undergoing nonglioma brain surgery, or in good health (not recorded which). Each CDR3 is given with its conserved first and last residue. The D gene is left open where the match is weak. A clone size is listed for some rows: how often the clone was seen (once, few, many), or a class if it is expanded.

v_call	j_call	d_call	clone_size	cdr3_nt	cdr3_aa
TRBV28	TRBJ2-7	TRBD1	many	TGTGCCAGCAGTTTAGCGACAGGGCCCTCCTACGAGCAGTACTTC	CASSLATGPSYEQYF
TRBV25-1	TRBJ2-7	-	-	TGTGCCAGCAGTGAAGTCGCAGTCTCCTACGAGCAGTACTTT	CASSEVAVSYEQYF
TRBV6-1	TRBJ2-2	TRBD2	-	TGTGCCAGAAGCTCAGGACTAGCGGGAGGGCTAAACACCGGGAAGCTGTTTTTT	CARSSGLAGGLNTGKLFF
TRBV3-1	TRBJ1-1	-	many	TGTGCCAGCAGCCATGGGGGCGGGACTGAAGCTTTCTTT	CASSHGGGTEAFF
TRBV3-1	TRBJ2-1	TRBD2	few	TGTGCCAGCAGCCAGTCCCTAGCGGTTTACGATGAGCAGTTCTTC	CASSQSLAVYDEQFF
TRBV6-1	TRBJ2-1	-	many	TGTGCCAGCAGTGGTCCCCTCCCCGGGGTCGGTGAGCAGTTCTTC	CASSGPLPGVGEQFF
TRBV10-3	TRBJ2-1	-	few	TGTGCCATCAGTGATTTAAGCCCCCGGCAGTTCTTC	CAISDLSPRQFF
TRBV10-3	TRBJ1-3	-	few	TGTGCCCTGCTATCCTCGACATCCTCTGGAAACACCATATATTTT	CALLSSTSSGNTIYF
TRBV20-1	TRBJ1-1	-	many	TGCAGTGCTAACGTCCCCCGGGGAGAAGCTTTCTTT	CSANVPRGEAFF
TRBV5-1	TRBJ1-2	-	few	TGCGCCAGCAGCTACGGTTCCCCGAACGTTAACTATGGCTACACCTTC	CASSYGSPNVNYGYTF
TRBV10-3	TRBJ2-3	-	many	TGTGCCATCAATCGGGAATCGACAGATACGCAGTATTTT	CAINRESTDTQYF
TRBV5-4	TRBJ2-3	TRBD2	-	TGTGCCAGCAGCTCCCACCGGTCGGCGGCTAGCGGAAGCACAGATACGCAGTATTTT	CASSSHRSAASGSTDTQYF
TRBV20-1	TRBJ2-3	-	many	TGCAGTGCTAGGATGGTGGGGTACACAGATACGCAGTATTTT	CSARMVGYTDTQYF
TRBV7-2	TRBJ2-1	-	few	TGTGCCAGCAGCTTAGGGGTAGCTTGGTCCGCCAATGAGCAGTTCTTC	CASSLGVAWSANEQFF
TRBV28	TRBJ2-5	-	many	TGTGCCAGCACGAGGGTCCTTGAGACCCAGTACTTC	CASTRVLETQYF
TRBV12-3/TRBV12-4	TRBJ2-2	-	-	TGTACCAGCAACGACGAACGTGGGAGTTACACCGGGGAGCTGTTTTTT	CTSNDERGSYTGELFF
TRBV12-3/TRBV12-4	TRBJ2-3	-	-	TGTGCCAGCAGCCCCTGGGGGGACTATACGCAGTATTTT	CASSPWGDYTQYF
TRBV20-1	TRBJ2-1	TRBD2	-	TGCAGTGACATATCCGGGACTAGCGTTACCAATGAGCAGTTCTTC	CSDISGTSVTNEQFF
TRBV5-1	TRBJ2-3	TRBD2	-	TGCGCCAGCAGCTTGACTCAGCGGGAGGGGGATACGCAGTATTTT	CASSLTQREGDTQYF
TRBV3-1	TRBJ1-5	-	many	TGTGCCAGCAGCCAAGATTTGATTCAGCCCCAGCATTTT	CASSQDLIQPQHF
TRBV5-1	TRBJ2-1	TRBD2	-	TGCGCCAGCAGCGTGAGCGGGGGGATTACAAATGAGCAGTTCTTC	CASSVSGGITNEQFF
TRBV30	TRBJ1-1	-	once	TGTGCCTGGAGCCTAGGGGGGTCCACTGAAGCTTTCTTT	CAWSLGGSTEAFF